The T cell receptor beta chain under discussion was sequenced for a study of identifying expanded T cells in peripheral blood. Study-level points and caveats: Approximately 2-week clone count variance significantly increased as total template count grew.

Only in-frame clones appear in the TCRdb table, and some are missing; sequencing was by immunoSEQ multiplex PCR. The table lists 85,000 to 100,000 clones, about nine tenths of them singletons. Note on this clone: Its antigen is still unknown.

Healthy donors had no documented immune events, such as infections, while sampled. The sample comprised blood. The clonotype originates from a person aged 18 to 75 in good health.

Written as DNA, the CDR3 is TGCGCCAGCAGCTCAACAGGAAGCCTAGACTATGGCTACACCTTC. Protein product: CASSSTGSLDYGYTF. The chain is built from TRBV5-1 and TRBJ1-2; tentative D call: TRBD1 (5 bases). This CDR3 comprises 15 residues. Germline values: CDR1 SGHRS, CDR2 YFSETQ. Between the trimmed V and J ends, which lost 3 bases and 3 bases, there was a span of 15 bases.